The 6 T cell receptor beta chains given below trace back to one sample, sequenced in a study of beta chain features in type 1 diabetes. TCRB transcripts that were expressed got sequenced, as all of the isolated RNA had been reverse transcribed. Sequencing used immunoSEQ multiplex PCR; TCRdb keeps in-frame clones, though not all of them. The profile shows fewer than 200,000 clones, about 13% of them singletons. The sequenced sample was central memory CD4+ T cells from blood. These receptor sequences come from a woman aged 18-30 years in good health.

The V gene is TRBV19, the J gene TRBJ2-5; 8 bases agree with TRBD2. Germline V lookup: CDR1 LNHDA, CDR2 SQIVND (reference sequence). This CDR3 has 14 residues. V shed 8 bases and J 4 bases; nucleotides not matched to a gene: 9. CDR3 residues: CASGAAGVLETQYF. Written as DNA, the CDR3 is TGTGCCAGTGGAGCAGCGGGAGTATTAGAGACCCAGTACTTC.

This sequence joins TRBV18 and TRBJ1-1, with 9 positions matching TRBD1. Germline values: CDR1 KGHSH, CDR2 LQKENI. The CDR3 is 15 amino acids. Losses at the gene ends were 4 bases for V and 1 base for J; bases not matched to a gene: 4. CDR3 amino acids: CASSLVGQGNTEAFF. The CDR3, as DNA: TGTGCCAGCTCACTGGTGGGACAGGGGAACACTGAAGCTTTCTTT.

This clone was counted between two and nine times. The V call is TRBV28, the J call TRBJ1-2; the D gene is possibly TRBD1 (5 bases). V gave up 2 bases and J gave up 8 bases, with 18 bases separating them. Germline V lookup: CDR1 MDHEN, CDR2 SYDVKM. This CDR3 comprises 15 residues. The CDR3 nucleotides read TGTGCCAGCAGTTTAAGTACTGGGGGGACTATAGGCTACACCTTC. Protein product: CASSLSTGGTIGYTF.

This clone has only a few counts. The chain joins TRBV7-9 to TRBJ1-3, with a tentative D call TRBD1 (6 bases). CDR1 and CDR2 from the germline V gene are SEHNR and FQNEAQ (reference sequence). The CDR3 has 15 residues. Trimming left V 4 bases short and J 1 base short, with 11 bases between. In DNA form, the CDR3 reads TGTGCCAGCAGCTCAGGGGTTTGGTCTGGAAACACCATATATTTT. Protein: CASSSGVWSGNTIYF.

The chain employs TRBV7-9 and TRBJ2-5, with 7 bases aligning to TRBD2. The junction had 6 bases not matched to a gene; V was cut back by 6 bases and J by 5 bases. The CDR3 is 13 amino acids. CDR1 is SEHNR and CDR2 is FQNEAQ in the germline V gene (reference sequence). Written as DNA, the CDR3 is TGTGCCAGCAGTCCACTAGCGATCGAGACCCAGTACTTC. Translating gives CASSPLAIETQYF.

This clone was observed a handful of times. This chain uses TRBV28 with TRBJ1-2; D possibly corresponds to TRBD1 (5 bases). The length of the CDR3 is 15 residues. V was clipped by 4 bases and J by 2 bases, with 14 bases between them. In germline, CDR1 is MDHEN, CDR2 SYDVKM. The CDR3 is CASSSPPTANYGYTF. The CDR3 bases are TGTGCCAGCAGTTCCCCCCCGACAGCCAACTATGGCTACACCTTC.